The rows below give T cell receptor beta chains drawn from one sample of a study of OX40 agonist ivuxolimab in advanced cancers. TCRdb's table, derived via immunoSEQ multiplex PCR, lists solely in-frame clones and lacks some. The repertoire holds some 94,000 clones, roughly 90% seen once, with 3% to 3.5% in the top ten. Sequencing was performed on CD4+ or CD8+ T cells sorted from blood, taken in a trial of the OX40 agonist ivuxolimab. The origin of the receptors is an adult with an advanced solid tumor such as melanoma, head and neck, liver or kidney cancer. Each CDR3 is given with its conserved first and last residue. The D gene is left open where the match is weak. Not all rows give a size; the values are once, few, many and, for expanded clones, a class.

.	TRBV7-9	.	TRBJ1-2	TGTGCCAGCGAAGGGGCCTATGGCTACACCTTC	CASEGAYGYTF
.	TRBV4-3	.	TRBJ1-2	TGCGCCAGCAGCCAAAATCGACTTAACTATGGCTACACCTTC	CASSQNRLNYGYTF
.	TRBV27	.	TRBJ1-2	TGTGCCAGCCGCGGGGGCACCGGGTATGGCTACACCTTC	CASRGGTGYGYTF
.	TRBV27	.	TRBJ2-2	TGTGCCAGCAGTTTAATGGGGGCCGGGGAGCTGTTTTTT	CASSLMGAGELFF
.	TRBV9	.	TRBJ1-1	TGTGCCAGCAGCCCTCCAGAGGGATACACTGAAGCTTTCTTT	CASSPPEGYTEAFF
TRBD2	TRBV5-1	.	TRBJ2-3	TGCGCCAGCAGCTTTTCATTTAGCGGGGACCAGCTGAATACGCAGTATTTT	CASSFSFSGDQLNTQYF
TRBD1	TRBV28	.	TRBJ2-2	TGTGCCAGCGGGACAGGGGGCATCACCGGGGAGCTGTTTTTT	CASGTGGITGELFF
TRBD2	TRBV2	.	TRBJ2-7	TGTGCCAGCAGTGATCCATCCGGTAGCGGGGTCGAGCAGTACTTC	CASSDPSGSGVEQYF
.	TRBV11-2	.	TRBJ1-1	TGTGCCAGCAGCTTAGGCTGGCAGGAGAACACTGAAGCTTTCTTT	CASSLGWQENTEAFF
.	TRBV10-1	.	TRBJ2-7	TGCGCCAGCCCCCTCAGGGTAGTGCCGTACTTC	CASPLRVVPYF
TRBD2	TRBV7-8	.	TRBJ2-5	TGTGCCAGCAGCTTACGGCTAGCGGGAGGAGTTGAGACCCAGTACTTC	CASSLRLAGGVETQYF
.	TRBV4-1	.	TRBJ2-7	TGCGCCAGCAGCCAAGCGGCAGGGCACTACGAGCAGTACTTC	CASSQAAGHYEQYF
TRBD1	TRBV7-8	.	TRBJ2-7	TGTGCCAGCAGCTTATGGGGGACAGGGTCCTACGAGCAGTACTTC	CASSLWGTGSYEQYF
.	TRBV11-2	.	TRBJ2-7	TGTGCCAGCAGCACAGGGACACGGCAGTACTTC	CASSTGTRQYF
.	TRBV5-6	once	TRBJ2-7	TGTGCCAGCAGCTCCGGCATGGAGGGCGAGCAGTACTTC	CASSSGMEGEQYF
.	TRBV6-6	.	TRBJ1-1	TGTGCCAGCAGTTACTCGGGGAGGGAAGCTTTCTTT	CASSYSGREAFF
.	TRBV11-2	.	TRBJ2-4	TGTGCCAGCAGCTTAAAACAGGCAGTAGCCAAAAACATTCAGTACTTC	CASSLKQAVAKNIQYF
.	TRBV5-7	.	TRBJ2-1	TGTGCCAGCAGCTTTCACGTTCGGCGGGACTTCAGCTCCTACAATGAGCAGTTCTTC	CASSFHVRRDFSSYNEQFF
.	TRBV6-5	.	TRBJ2-7	TGTGCCAGCCAGGGGTTGTCCTACGAGCAGTACTTC	CASQGLSYEQYF
.	TRBV5-1	.	TRBJ1-1	TGCGCCAGCAGCTTACGGGACACCAACACTGAAGCTTTCTTT	CASSLRDTNTEAFF
.	TRBV4-3	.	TRBJ1-4	TGCGCCAGCAGCCAAGATGGGATGCAGGGGCGTTTAGAAAAACTGTTTTTT	CASSQDGMQGRLEKLFF
TRBD2	TRBV13	.	TRBJ2-1	TGTGCCAGCAGCCCGCGGGAGGGGAGGTACAATGAGCAGTTCTTC	CASSPREGRYNEQFF
.	TRBV14	.	TRBJ1-3	TGTGCCAGCAGCCAAGTTGGGGGGGCGGCGGGAAACACCATATATTTT	CASSQVGGAAGNTIYF
.	TRBV28	.	TRBJ2-3	TGTGCCAGCAGTTTGGGTAGTGATACGCAGTATTTT	CASSLGSDTQYF
.	TRBV11-2	.	TRBJ2-3	TGTGCCAGCAGCTTTCGCCGGGGGGATACGCAGTATTTT	CASSFRRGDTQYF
TRBD1	TRBV9	.	TRBJ2-5	TGTGCCAGCACCAAGACAGGGGAAACGGAGACCCAGTACTTC	CASTKTGETETQYF
.	TRBV4-3	.	TRBJ2-7	TGCGCCAGCAGCCCCGTGGGTGAGGGGGGCTCCGGCGAGCAGTACTTC	CASSPVGEGGSGEQYF